The rows below give T cell receptor beta chains drawn from one sample of a study of T cell repertoires in cytomegalovirus infection. A single record per CDR3 protein comes from TCRdb applying MiXCR to the reads. The sample yields 150,000 or so distinct CDR3 sequences, roughly a quarter seen once. Sequencing input: PBMCs. Receptors were obtained from a human donor in good health (CMV status not recorded). Some clones in this sample may be carry-over from other donors' samples. CDR3s include the opening cysteine and the closing phenylalanine or tryptophan. A D gene is named only where the DNA matches it firmly. Clone size is shown for a subset of rows, as once, few, many or a class of expanded clone.

TRBJ2-3 many - TRBV7-2 CASSLGGRFTDTQYF TGTGCCAGCAGCTTAGGAGGGCGGTTCACAGATACGCAGTATTTT
TRBJ1-6 few - TRBV27 CASSFVENSPLHF TGTGCCAGCAGTTTTGTCGAAAATTCACCCCTCCACTTT
TRBJ1-3 - - TRBV20-1 CSARDWVTDNSGNTIYF TGCAGTGCTAGAGATTGGGTGACAGACAACTCTGGAAACACCATATATTTT
TRBJ1-5 many - TRBV7-2 CASSLALPNQPQHF TGTGCCAGCAGCTTAGCGCTCCCGAATCAGCCCCAGCATTTT
TRBJ1-1 - - TRBV5-6 CASSTSHRRTNTDAFF TGTGCCAGCAGCACGTCGCACAGGCGGACGAACACTGATGCTTTCTTT
TRBJ2-3 - - TRBV6-2/TRBV6-3 CASSRQFFTDTQYF TGTGCCAGCAGTCGACAGTTTTTCACAGATACGCAGTATTTT
TRBJ2-7 - - TRBV7-9 CASSLVSTSHEQYF TGTGCCAGCAGCTTAGTCAGCACTAGCCACGAGCAGTACTTC
TRBJ2-6 - - TRBV9 CASSVESGANVLTF TGTGCCAGCAGCGTAGAATCTGGGGCCAACGTCCTGACTTTC
TRBJ2-7 few - TRBV20-1 CSARDTPGGEQYF TGCAGTGCTAGAGATACTCCCGGAGGAGAGCAGTACTTC
TRBJ2-3 - TRBD2 TRBV19 CASSMEGGRAGDTQYF TGTGCCAGTAGTATGGAAGGTGGGAGGGCCGGAGATACGCAGTATTTT
TRBJ2-1 - - TRBV6-2/TRBV6-3 CASRASYNEQFF TGTGCCAGCAGAGCGAGTTACAATGAGCAGTTCTTC
TRBJ2-7 few TRBD2 TRBV7-9 CASSLGGSLSYEQYF TGTGCCAGCAGCTTAGGCGGGAGTCTCTCCTACGAGCAGTACTTC
TRBJ2-5 - - TRBV13 CASSYGGAGDETQYF TGTGCCAGCAGCTACGGGGGCGCGGGAGACGAGACCCAGTACTTC
TRBJ2-7 many - TRBV7-2 CASSGQRHEQYF TGTGCCAGCAGCGGCCAGAGGCACGAGCAGTACTTC
TRBJ2-3 many TRBD2 TRBV6-6 CASSYSAASGSTDTQYF TGTGCCAGCAGTTACTCGGCGGCTAGCGGTAGCACAGATACGCAGTATTTT
TRBJ2-7 - - TRBV25-1 CASSEYGSFYEQYF TGTGCCAGCAGTGAATACGGCAGTTTCTACGAGCAGTACTTC
TRBJ1-3 many - TRBV12-3/TRBV12-4 CASSLLGGNTIYF TGTGCCAGCAGTTTGTTAGGAGGAAACACCATATATTTT
TRBJ1-3 few - TRBV18 CASSPTGEGNTIYF TGTGCCAGCTCACCAACAGGCGAAGGAAACACCATATATTTT
TRBJ1-5 many - TRBV28 CASGGNQPQHF TGTGCCAGCGGTGGCAATCAGCCCCAGCATTTT
TRBJ2-1 few - TRBV9 CASSPSIAYNEQFF TGTGCCAGCAGCCCTTCAATTGCCTACAATGAGCAGTTCTTC
TRBJ1-1 - - TRBV3-1 CASSQVETEAFF TGTGCCAGCAGCCAGGTAGAAACTGAAGCTTTCTTT
TRBJ2-1 - TRBD2 TRBV7-9 CASSFSGSGNNEQFF TGTGCCAGCAGCTTTAGCGGGAGTGGGAACAATGAGCAGTTCTTC
TRBJ1-3 few - TRBV6-5 CASSLQGLAGNTIYF TGTGCCAGCAGCCTACAGGGATTGGCTGGAAACACCATATATTTT
TRBJ2-1 - TRBD1 TRBV24-1 CATSDFQGDFNEQFF TGTGCCACCAGTGATTTTCAGGGGGATTTCAATGAGCAGTTCTTC
TRBJ2-7 many - TRBV11-3 CASSAPGLNEQYF TGTGCCAGCTCAGCCCCGGGACTCAACGAGCAGTACTTC
TRBJ2-5 - TRBD1 TRBV7-9 CASSFGTGLQETQYF TGTGCCAGCAGCTTCGGGACAGGGCTACAAGAGACCCAGTACTTC
TRBJ2-7 few - TRBV20-1 CSARATGIGNEQYF TGCAGTGCTAGAGCCACCGGGATTGGGAACGAGCAGTACTTC
TRBJ2-1 - TRBD1 TRBV7-9 CASSLRTGGGNEQFF TGTGCCAGCAGCTTACGGACAGGGGGGGGGAATGAGCAGTTCTTC
TRBJ2-1 - TRBD2 TRBV28 CASSLRIWTSGGPHEQFF TGTGCCAGCAGTTTACGGATTTGGACTAGCGGGGGCCCGCATGAGCAGTTCTTC
TRBJ2-1 - - TRBV20-1 CSAYSPDSSYNEQFF TGCAGTGCTTACTCTCCCGACAGCTCCTACAATGAGCAGTTCTTC
TRBJ2-5 - - TRBV7-2 CASSLTQGTETQYF TGTGCCAGCAGCCTAACTCAGGGAACAGAGACCCAGTACTTC
TRBJ2-2 - TRBD1 TRBV18 CASSPRQGGSSGELFF TGTGCCAGCTCACCACGACAGGGTGGGAGTTCCGGGGAGCTGTTTTTT
TRBJ2-5 few - TRBV5-4 CASSSAPGLQETQYF TGTGCCAGCAGCTCCGCTCCGGGGTTACAAGAGACCCAGTACTTC
TRBJ2-7 few TRBD1 TRBV7-9 CASSGATGSYEQYF TGTGCCAGCAGCGGCGCGACAGGGTCCTACGAGCAGTACTTC
TRBJ1-2 - TRBD1 TRBV12-3/TRBV12-4 CASSLRDRGNYGYTF TGTGCCAGCAGTTTACGGGACAGGGGCAACTATGGCTACACCTTC
TRBJ2-3 - TRBD2 TRBV20-1 CSAAGTSGMDTQYF TGCAGTGCTGCCGGGACTAGCGGGATGGATACGCAGTATTTT
TRBJ2-5 - TRBD2 TRBV2 CASSGTSGVQETQYF TGTGCCAGCAGTGGGACTAGCGGGGTTCAAGAGACCCAGTACTTC
TRBJ1-4 few - TRBV28 CASSLTPGAVNEKLFF TGTGCCAGCAGTTTAACCCCAGGGGCGGTTAATGAAAAACTGTTTTTT
TRBJ2-7 few TRBD2 TRBV7-2 CASSFSGGIGYEQYF TGTGCCAGCAGCTTTAGCGGGGGAATCGGCTACGAGCAGTACTTC
TRBJ2-1 few - TRBV20-1 CSASEAGISNEQFF TGCAGTGCTAGTGAGGCAGGGATCAGCAATGAGCAGTTCTTC
TRBJ1-1 - - TRBV5-6 CASSPSRDGYTEAFF TGTGCCAGCAGCCCCTCCCGGGACGGGTACACTGAAGCTTTCTTT
TRBJ2-5 few - TRBV28 CASSFAGMRETQYF TGTGCCAGCAGTTTTGCAGGGATGAGGGAGACCCAGTACTTC
TRBJ2-1 few TRBD1 TRBV6-2/TRBV6-3 CASNGDRARNEQFF TGTGCCAGCAACGGGGACAGGGCAAGAAATGAGCAGTTCTTC
TRBJ2-1 many - TRBV7-2 CASTLASRSEQFF TGTGCCAGCACCCTCGCGTCCCGGAGTGAGCAGTTCTTC
TRBJ2-7 many TRBD2 TRBV28 CASSPTGLAGVSYEQYF TGTGCCAGCAGTCCCACGGGACTAGCGGGCGTATCCTACGAGCAGTACTTC
TRBJ1-1 - - TRBV19 CASSRGDTEAFF TGTGCCAGTAGTAGGGGGGACACTGAAGCTTTCTTT